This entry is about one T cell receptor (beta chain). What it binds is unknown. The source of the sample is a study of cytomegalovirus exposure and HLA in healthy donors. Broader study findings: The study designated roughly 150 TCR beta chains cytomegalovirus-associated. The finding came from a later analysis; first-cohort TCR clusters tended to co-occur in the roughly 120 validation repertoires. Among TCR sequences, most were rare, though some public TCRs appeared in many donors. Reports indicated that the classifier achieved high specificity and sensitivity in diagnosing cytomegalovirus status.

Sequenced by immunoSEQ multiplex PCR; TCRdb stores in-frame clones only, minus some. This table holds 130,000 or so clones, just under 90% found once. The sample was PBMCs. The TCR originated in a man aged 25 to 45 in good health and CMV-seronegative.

For the CDR3, the DNA is TGTGCCAGCAGATTTCAAGGGGCCCATGAGCAGTTCTTC. Translation gives CASRFQGAHEQFF. The J gene is TRBJ2-1, the V gene TRBV7-2, with D perhaps matching TRBD1 (5 bases). The CDR3 has 13 amino acids. Germline assignment: CDR1 SGHTA and CDR2 FQGNSA. V lost 6 bases, J lost 8 bases, and 14 bases lay in between.